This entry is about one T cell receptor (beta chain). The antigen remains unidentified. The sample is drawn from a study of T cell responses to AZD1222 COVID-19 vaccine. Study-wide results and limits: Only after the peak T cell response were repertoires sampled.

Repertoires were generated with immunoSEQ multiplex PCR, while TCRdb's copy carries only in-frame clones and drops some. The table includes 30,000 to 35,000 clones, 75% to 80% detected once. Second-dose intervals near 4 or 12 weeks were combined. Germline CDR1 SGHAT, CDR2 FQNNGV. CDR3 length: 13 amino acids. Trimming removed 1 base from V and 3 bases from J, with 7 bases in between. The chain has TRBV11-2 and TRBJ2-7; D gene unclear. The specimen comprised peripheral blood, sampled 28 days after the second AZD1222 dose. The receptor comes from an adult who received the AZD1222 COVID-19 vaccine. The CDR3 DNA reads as TGTGCCAGCAGCTTAGGTGAGTTCTACGAGCAGTACGTC. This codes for CASSLGEFYEQYV.